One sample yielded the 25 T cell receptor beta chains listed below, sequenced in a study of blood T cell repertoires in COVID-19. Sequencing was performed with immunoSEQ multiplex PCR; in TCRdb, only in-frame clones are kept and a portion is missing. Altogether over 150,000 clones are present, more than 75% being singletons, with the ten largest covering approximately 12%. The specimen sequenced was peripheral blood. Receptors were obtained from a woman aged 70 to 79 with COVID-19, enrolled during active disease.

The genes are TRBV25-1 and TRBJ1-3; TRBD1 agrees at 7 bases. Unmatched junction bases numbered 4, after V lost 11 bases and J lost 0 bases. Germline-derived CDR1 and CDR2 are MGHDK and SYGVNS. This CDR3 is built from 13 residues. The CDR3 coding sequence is TGTGCCGCACAGGGGCGCTCTGGAAACACCATATATTTT. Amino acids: CAAQGRSGNTIYF.

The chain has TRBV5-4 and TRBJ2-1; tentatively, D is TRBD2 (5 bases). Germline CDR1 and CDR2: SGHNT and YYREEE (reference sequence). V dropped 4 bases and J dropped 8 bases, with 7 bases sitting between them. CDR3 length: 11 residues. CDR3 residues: CASSPGYEQFF. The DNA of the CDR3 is TGTGCCAGCAGCCCGGGGTATGAGCAGTTCTTC. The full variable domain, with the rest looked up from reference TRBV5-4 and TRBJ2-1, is ETGVTQSPTHLIKTRGQQVTLRCSSQSGHNTVSWYQQALGQGPQFIFQYYREEENGRGNFPPRFSGLQFPNYSSELNVNALELDDSALYLCASSPGYEQFFGPGTRLTVL.

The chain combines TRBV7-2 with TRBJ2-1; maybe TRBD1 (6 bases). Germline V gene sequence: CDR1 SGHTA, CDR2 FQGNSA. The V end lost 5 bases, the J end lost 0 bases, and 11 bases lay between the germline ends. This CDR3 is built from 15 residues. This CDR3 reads CASSLDRSSYNEQFF. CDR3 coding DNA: TGTGCCAGCAGCCTCGACAGGAGCTCCTACAATGAGCAGTTCTTC.

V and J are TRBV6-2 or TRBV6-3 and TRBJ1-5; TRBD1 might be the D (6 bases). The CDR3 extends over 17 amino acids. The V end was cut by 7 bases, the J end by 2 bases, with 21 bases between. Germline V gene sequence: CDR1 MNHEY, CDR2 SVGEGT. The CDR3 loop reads CASTPHRDTLRNQPQHF. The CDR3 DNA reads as TGTGCCAGCACCCCACATCGGGACACACTCCGCAATCAGCCCCAGCATTTT.

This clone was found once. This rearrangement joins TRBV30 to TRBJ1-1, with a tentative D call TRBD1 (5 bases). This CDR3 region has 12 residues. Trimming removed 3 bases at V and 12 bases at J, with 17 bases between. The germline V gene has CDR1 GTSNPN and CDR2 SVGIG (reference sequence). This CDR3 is CAWRGQGWVTFF. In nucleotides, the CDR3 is TGTGCCTGGAGAGGTCAGGGTTGGGTGACTTTCTTT. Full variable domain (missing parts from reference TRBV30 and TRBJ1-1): SQTIHQWPATLVQPVGSPLSLECTVEGTSNPNLYWYRQAAGRGLQLLFYSVGIGQISSEVPQNLSASRPQDRQFILSSKKLLLSDSGFYLCAWRGQGWVTFFGQGTRLTVV.

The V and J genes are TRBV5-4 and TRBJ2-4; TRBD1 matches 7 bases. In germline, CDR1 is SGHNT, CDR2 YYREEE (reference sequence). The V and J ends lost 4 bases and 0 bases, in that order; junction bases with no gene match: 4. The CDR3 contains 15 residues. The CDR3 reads CASSPGQVAKNIQYF. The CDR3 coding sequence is TGTGCCAGCAGCCCCGGACAGGTAGCCAAAAACATTCAGTACTTC.

In nucleotides, the CDR3 is TGTGCCAGCAGTTACACAGGGGTCCCTACTAGGCAAGAGACCCAGTACTTC. Its protein product is CASSYTGVPTRQETQYF. The chain is built from TRBV27 and TRBJ2-5, with 7 bases matching TRBD1. Germline-derived CDR1 and CDR2 are MNHEY and SMNVEV (reference sequence). CDR3 length: 17 residues. Unmatched junction bases numbered 13, after V lost 4 bases and J lost 2 bases.

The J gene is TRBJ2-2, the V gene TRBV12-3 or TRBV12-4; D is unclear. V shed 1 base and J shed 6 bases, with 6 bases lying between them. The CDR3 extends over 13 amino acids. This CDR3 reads CASSLGGPGELFF. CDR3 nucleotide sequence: TGTGCCAGCAGTTTAGGAGGCCCCGGGGAGCTGTTTTTT.

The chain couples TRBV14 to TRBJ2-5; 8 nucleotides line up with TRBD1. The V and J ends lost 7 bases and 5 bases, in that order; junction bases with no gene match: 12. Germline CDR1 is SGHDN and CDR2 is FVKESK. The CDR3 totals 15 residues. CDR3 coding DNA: TGTGCCAGCACCAGGACAGGGATTCCGGCGGAGACCCAGTACTTC. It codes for CASTRTGIPAETQYF.

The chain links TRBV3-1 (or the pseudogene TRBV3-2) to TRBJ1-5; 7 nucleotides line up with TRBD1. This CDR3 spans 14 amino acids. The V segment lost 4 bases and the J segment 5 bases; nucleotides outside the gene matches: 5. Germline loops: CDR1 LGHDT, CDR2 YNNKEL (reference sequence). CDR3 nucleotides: TGTGCCAGCAGCCCAGGGGGTCGGTATCAGCCCCAGCATTTT. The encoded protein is CASSPGGRYQPQHF.

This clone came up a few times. CDR3 protein: CASSFLGTANTGELFF. The CDR3 DNA reads TGTGCCAGCAGTTTCCTTGGGACAGCGAACACCGGGGAGCTGTTTTTT. The gene calls are TRBV28 and TRBJ2-2; the match to TRBD1 covers 7 bases. There are 16 residues in the CDR3. The J segment lost 0 bases and the V segment lost 3 bases, leaving 4 bases of the junction unmatched. Germline V gene sequence: CDR1 MDHEN, CDR2 SYDVKM.

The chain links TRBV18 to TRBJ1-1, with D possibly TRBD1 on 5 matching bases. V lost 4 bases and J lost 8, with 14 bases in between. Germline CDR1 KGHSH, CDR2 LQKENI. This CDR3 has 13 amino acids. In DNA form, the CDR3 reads TGTGCCAGCTCACGTGAGGAGGGACTGGAAGCTTTCTTT. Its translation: CASSREEGLEAFF.

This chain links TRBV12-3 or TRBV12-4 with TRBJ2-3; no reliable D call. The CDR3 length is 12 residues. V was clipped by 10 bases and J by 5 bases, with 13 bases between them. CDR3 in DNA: TGTGCCACCCTAGATTTGGGAGATACGCAGTATTTT. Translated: CATLDLGDTQYF.

The CDR3 loop reads CAGGQSGERGTQYF. CDR3 sequence (DNA): TGTGCGGGGGGGCAGTCGGGAGAAAGGGGTACGCAGTATTTT. This rearrangement joins TRBV10-3 to TRBJ2-3; perhaps TRBD2 as D (7 bases). CDR1 ENHRY and CDR2 SYGVKD come from the germline V gene. This CDR3 has 14 amino acids.

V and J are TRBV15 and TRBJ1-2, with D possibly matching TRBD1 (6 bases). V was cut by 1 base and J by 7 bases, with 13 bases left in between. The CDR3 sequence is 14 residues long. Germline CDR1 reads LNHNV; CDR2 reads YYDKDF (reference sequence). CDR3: CATSRVAGESGYTF. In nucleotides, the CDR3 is TGTGCCACCAGCAGAGTGGCAGGGGAATCTGGCTACACCTTC. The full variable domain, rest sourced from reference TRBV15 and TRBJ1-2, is DAMVIQNPRYQVTQFGKPVTLSCSQTLNHNVMYWYQQKSSQAPKLLFHYYDKDFNNEADTPDNFQSRRPNTSFCFLDIRSPGLGDTAMYLCATSRVAGESGYTFGSGTRLTVV.

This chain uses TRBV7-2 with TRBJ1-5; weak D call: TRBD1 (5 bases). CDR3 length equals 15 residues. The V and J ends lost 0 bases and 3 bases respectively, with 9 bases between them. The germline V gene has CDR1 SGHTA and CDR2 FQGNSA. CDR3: CASSLAATANQPQHF. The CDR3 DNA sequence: TGTGCCAGCAGCTTAGCAGCGACAGCCAATCAGCCCCAGCATTTT.

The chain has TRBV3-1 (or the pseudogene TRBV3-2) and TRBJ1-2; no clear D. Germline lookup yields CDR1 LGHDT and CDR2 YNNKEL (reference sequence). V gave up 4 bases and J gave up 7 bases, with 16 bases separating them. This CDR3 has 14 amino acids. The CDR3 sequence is CASSRTQETGGYTF. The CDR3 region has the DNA TGTGCCAGCAGCCGAACCCAAGAAACCGGTGGCTACACCTTC.

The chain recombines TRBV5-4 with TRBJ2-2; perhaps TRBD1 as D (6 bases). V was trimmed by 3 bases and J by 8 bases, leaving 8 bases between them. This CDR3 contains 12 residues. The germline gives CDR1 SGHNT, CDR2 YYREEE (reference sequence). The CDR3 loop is CASSSGVGELFF. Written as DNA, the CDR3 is TGTGCCAGCAGCTCAGGGGTGGGGGAGCTGTTTTTT.

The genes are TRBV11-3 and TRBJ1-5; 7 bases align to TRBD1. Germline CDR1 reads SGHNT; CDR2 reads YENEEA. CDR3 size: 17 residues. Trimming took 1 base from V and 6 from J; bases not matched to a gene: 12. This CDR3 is CASSLVSRQGGSQPQHF. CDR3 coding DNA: TGTGCCAGCAGCTTAGTTTCAAGGCAGGGGGGCAGTCAGCCCCAGCATTTT.

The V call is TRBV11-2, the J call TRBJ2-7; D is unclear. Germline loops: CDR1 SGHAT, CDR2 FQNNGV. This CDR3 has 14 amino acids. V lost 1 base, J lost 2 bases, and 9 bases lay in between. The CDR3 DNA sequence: TGTGCCAGCAGCTTAGCTAAGAACCCCTACGAGCAGTACTTC. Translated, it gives CASSLAKNPYEQYF. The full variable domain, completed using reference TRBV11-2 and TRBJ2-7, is EAGVAQSPRYKIIEKRQSVAFWCNPISGHATLYWYQQILGQGPKLLIQFQNNGVVDDSQLPKDRFSAERLKGVDSTLKIQPAKLEDSAVYLCASSLAKNPYEQYFGPGTRLTVT.

The CDR3 loop reads CASSLLSSNQPQHF. The CDR3 region has the DNA TGTGCCAGCAGTTTATTGAGTAGCAATCAGCCCCAGCATTTT. The rearrangement uses TRBV28 and TRBJ1-5; D gene ambiguous. With 1 base removed from V and 0 bases from J, the gap between germline ends came to 4 bases. The CDR3 sequence is 14 residues long. The germline V gene has CDR1 MDHEN and CDR2 SYDVKM.

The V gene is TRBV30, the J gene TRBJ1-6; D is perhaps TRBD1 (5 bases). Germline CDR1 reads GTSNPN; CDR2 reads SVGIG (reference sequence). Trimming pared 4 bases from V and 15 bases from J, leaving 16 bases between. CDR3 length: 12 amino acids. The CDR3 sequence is CAWTGPTGGLHF. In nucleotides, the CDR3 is TGTGCCTGGACTGGGCCGACGGGGGGCCTCCACTTT.

Here the CDR3 reads CASSQPGTRGYTF. CDR3 DNA: TGTGCCAGCAGCCAACCCGGGACAAGGGGCTACACCTTC. The chain combines TRBV3-1 (or the pseudogene TRBV3-2) with TRBJ1-2; a weak D match, TRBD1 (6 bases). V was shortened by 2 bases and J by 8 bases, with 12 bases between the two germline ends. The CDR3 contains 13 residues. Germline assignment: CDR1 LGHDT and CDR2 YNNKEL (reference sequence).

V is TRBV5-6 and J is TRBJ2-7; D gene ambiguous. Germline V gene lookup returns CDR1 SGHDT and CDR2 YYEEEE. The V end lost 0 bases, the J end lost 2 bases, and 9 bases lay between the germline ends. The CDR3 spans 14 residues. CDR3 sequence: CASSLAGRTYEQYF. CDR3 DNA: TGTGCCAGCAGCTTGGCCGGCAGGACCTACGAGCAGTACTTC.

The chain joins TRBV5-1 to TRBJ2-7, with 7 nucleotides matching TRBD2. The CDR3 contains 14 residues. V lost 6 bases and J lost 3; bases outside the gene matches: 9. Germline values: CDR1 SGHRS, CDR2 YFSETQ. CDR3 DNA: TGCGCCAGCAACCCTACTAGCGAGGTCTACGAGCAGTACTTC. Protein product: CASNPTSEVYEQYF.